Listed below are T cell receptor beta chains from one sample, sequenced in a study of low-dose radiotherapy and immunotherapy resistance in tumors. Each CDR3 protein is one row after TCRdb ran MiXCR on the reads. This sample has about 84,000 distinct CDR3 sequences, with less than 20% found just once. This material consisted of PBMCs, taken after low-dose radiotherapy plus immunotherapy. Every receptor here comes from a male donor with prostate cancer. CDR3s include the opening cysteine and the closing phenylalanine or tryptophan. Size is omitted from some rows. Given values are once, few, many or a class for expanded clones.

TRBJ2-2 | many | TRBV28 | CASSAGLGVGELFF
TRBJ2-1 | many | TRBV5-1 | CASSLGYSYNEQFF
TRBJ1-5 | many | TRBV19 | CASSMWTDNQPQHF
TRBJ2-1 | many | TRBV18 | CASSPPAGRETYNEQFF
TRBJ2-5 | many | TRBV5-5 | CASSLAPTGEETQYF
TRBJ2-2 | many | TRBV7-3 | CASSLAGEVLFF
TRBJ2-6 | many | TRBV18 | CASSPYNGADGANVLTF
TRBJ2-3 | many | TRBV5-1 | CASSLEGQSDTQYF
TRBJ1-4 | many | TRBV28 | CASSPGQDSWATNEKLFF
TRBJ2-7 | NA | TRBV3-1 | CATSRKNGGPPEWVYEQYF
TRBJ1-5 | many | TRBV18 | CASSPGSGVVNQPQHF
TRBJ1-1 | NA | TRBV24-1 | CATSSKESTEAFF
TRBJ2-1 | many | TRBV4-1 | CASSQGTYNEQFF
TRBJ2-3 | many | TRBV9 | CASSPLGGEYTDTQYF
TRBJ2-5 | NA | TRBV27 | CASSPSRGETQYF
TRBJ1-1 | many | TRBV30 | CAWKTGLEAFF
TRBJ1-5 | many | TRBV20-1 | CSANKGDRGGNQPQHF
TRBJ2-4 | many | TRBV3-1 | CASSQDLQGVQYF
TRBJ2-2 | many | TRBV11-2 | CASSRSLASTGELFF
TRBJ2-3 | many | TRBV6-5 | CASSRDGSSTDTQYF
TRBJ1-3 | many | TRBV7-9 | CASSLAGNTIYF
TRBJ1-4 | NA | TRBV4-1 | CASSHRTGVGEKLFF
TRBJ2-3 | many | TRBV10-3 | CAISQLAEGTDTQYF
TRBJ2-7 | many | TRBV5-1 | CASSLGRGREQYF
TRBJ2-1 | many | TRBV12-3/TRBV12-4 | CASSLDLAGGMLSNEQFF
TRBJ1-3 | many | TRBV28 | CASSPAGIAGNTIYF
TRBJ2-3 | many | TRBV6-2/TRBV6-3 | CASSYPNAAEVDYTQYF
TRBJ2-3 | many | TRBV29-1 | CSVDIGGTDTQYF
TRBJ2-7 | NA | TRBV6-2/TRBV6-3 | CASSTMAGGRGEQYF
TRBJ2-2 | many | TRBV4-1 | CASSQTLAGVWTGELFF
TRBJ1-1 | many | TRBV4-1 | CASRTHNSRDGMNTEAFF
TRBJ2-5 | many | TRBV20-1 | CSARGDSLNQETQYF
TRBJ1-5 | few | TRBV7-2 | CASSMRASLGNQPQHF
TRBJ2-7 | NA | TRBV10-3 | CAIRGTDYEQYF
TRBJ2-2 | NA | TRBV5-6 | CASSLWGGELFFF
TRBJ1-4 | many | TRBV3-1 | CASSQGQGAYEKLFF
TRBJ1-4 | many | TRBV28 | CASTKIGTGFEKLFF
TRBJ2-3 | many | TRBV4-3 | CASSPGLAGGTTDTQYF
TRBJ2-1 | NA | TRBV4-3 | CASSQDRASGSVSYEQFF
TRBJ2-7 | few | TRBV3-1 | CASSQETVAGKSSYEQYF
TRBJ2-1 | many | TRBV7-2 | CASSLSSGSQNEQFF
TRBJ2-3 | many | TRBV20-1 | CSAGALVADTQYF
TRBJ2-4 | NA | TRBV6-1 | CASSLQESQKLAKNIQYF
TRBJ2-7 | many | TRBV27 | CASSRQVYEQYF
TRBJ2-6 | many | TRBV9 | CASSAQDRGDSGANVLTF
TRBJ1-5 | many | TRBV20-1 | CSARVKAGNQPQHF
TRBJ2-1 | many | TRBV7-2 | CASSSVAGYNEQFF
TRBJ1-5 | many | TRBV6-6 | CASTGQGSQPQHF
TRBJ2-3 | many | TRBV5-1 | CASMWSSTSTDTQYF